This entry concerns a single T cell receptor beta chain. Its antigen is not known. This entry is derived from a study of T cells after posttransplantation cyclophosphamide. Profiling relied on immunoSEQ multiplex PCR, and the TCRdb table lists in-frame clones only, not all of them. This table has about 40,000 clones, about 90% appearing once. Busulfan-fludarabine conditioning, marrow transplant, and cyclophosphamide on days +3 and +4 were administered. General study results and limits: Donor-recipient repertoire similarity was low at 1-2 months, rising over year one.

This receptor was taken from a male patient aged 55 to 69 who received an allogeneic stem cell transplant from a related donor and was CMV-positive. Some T cells could come from the graft donor. Sequencing used PBMCs, obtained less than 70 days after allogeneic stem cell transplant with posttransplant cyclophosphamide.

CDR3 loop: CASGSGLSGNTIYF. For the CDR3, the DNA is TGTGCTAGTGGTTCCGGACTCTCTGGAAACACCATATATTTT. The gene calls are TRBV12-5 and TRBJ1-3, with unresolved D. Germline V gives CDR1 LGHNT, CDR2 FRNRAP. V gave up 4 bases and J gave up 0 bases, with 7 bases separating them. The CDR3 loop spans 14 amino acids.